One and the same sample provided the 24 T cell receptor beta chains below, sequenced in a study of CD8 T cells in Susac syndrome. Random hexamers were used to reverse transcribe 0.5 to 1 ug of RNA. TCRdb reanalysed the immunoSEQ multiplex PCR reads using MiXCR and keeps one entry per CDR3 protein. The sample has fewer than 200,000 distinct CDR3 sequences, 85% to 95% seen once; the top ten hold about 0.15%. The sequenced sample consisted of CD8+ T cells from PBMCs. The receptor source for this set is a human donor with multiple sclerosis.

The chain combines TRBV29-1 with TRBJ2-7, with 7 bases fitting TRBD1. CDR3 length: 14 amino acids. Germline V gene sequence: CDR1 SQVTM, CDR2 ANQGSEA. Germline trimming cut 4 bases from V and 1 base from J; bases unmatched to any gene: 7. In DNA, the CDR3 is TGCAGCGTTGTCGACAGGGAAGGGTCCTACGAGCAGTACTTC. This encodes CSVVDREGSYEQYF.

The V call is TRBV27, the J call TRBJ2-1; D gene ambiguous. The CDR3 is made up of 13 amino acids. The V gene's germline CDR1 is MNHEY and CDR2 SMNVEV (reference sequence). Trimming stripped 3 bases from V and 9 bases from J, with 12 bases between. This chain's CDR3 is CASSFQAGLEQFF. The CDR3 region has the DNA TGTGCCAGCAGTTTTCAGGCCGGGCTTGAGCAGTTCTTC.

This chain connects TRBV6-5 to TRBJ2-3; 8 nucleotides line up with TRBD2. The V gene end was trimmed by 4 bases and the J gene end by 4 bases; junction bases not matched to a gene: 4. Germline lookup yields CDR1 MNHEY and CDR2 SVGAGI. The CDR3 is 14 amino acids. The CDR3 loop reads CASSSGGPSDTQYF. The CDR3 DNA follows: TGTGCCAGCAGTTCGGGAGGGCCATCAGATACGCAGTATTTT.

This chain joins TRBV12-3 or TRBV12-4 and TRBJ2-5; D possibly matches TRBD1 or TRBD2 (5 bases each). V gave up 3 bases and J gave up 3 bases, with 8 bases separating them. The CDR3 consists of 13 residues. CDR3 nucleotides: TGTGCCAGCAGTTTGGGGCGGGAAGAGACCCAGTACTTC. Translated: CASSLGREETQYF.

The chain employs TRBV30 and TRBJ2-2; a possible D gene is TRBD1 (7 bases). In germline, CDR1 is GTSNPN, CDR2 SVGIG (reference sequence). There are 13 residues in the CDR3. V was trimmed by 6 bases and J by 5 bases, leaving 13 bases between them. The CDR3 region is CACDRAGTGELFF. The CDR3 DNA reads TGTGCCTGTGACAGGGCGGGGACCGGGGAGCTGTTTTTT.

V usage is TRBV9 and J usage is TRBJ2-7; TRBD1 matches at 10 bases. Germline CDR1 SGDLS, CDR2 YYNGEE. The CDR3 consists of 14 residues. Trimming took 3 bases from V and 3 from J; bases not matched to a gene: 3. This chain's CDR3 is CASSGGQGGYEQYF. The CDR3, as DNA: TGTGCCAGCAGCGGAGGACAGGGGGGCTACGAGCAGTACTTC.

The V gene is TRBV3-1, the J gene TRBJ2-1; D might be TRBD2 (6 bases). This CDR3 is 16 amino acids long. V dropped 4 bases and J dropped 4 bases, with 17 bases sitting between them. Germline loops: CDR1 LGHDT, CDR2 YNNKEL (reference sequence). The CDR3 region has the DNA TGTGCCAGCAGCCCCCGTTTGTCGGGAGCTTACAATGAGCAGTTCTTC. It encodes CASSPRLSGAYNEQFF.

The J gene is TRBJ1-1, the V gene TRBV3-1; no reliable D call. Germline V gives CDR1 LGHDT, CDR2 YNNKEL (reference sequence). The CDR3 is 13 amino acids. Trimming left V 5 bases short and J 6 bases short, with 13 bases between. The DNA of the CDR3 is TGTGCCAGCAGCACCCGACGGTCTTCTGAAGCTTTCTTT. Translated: CASSTRRSSEAFF.

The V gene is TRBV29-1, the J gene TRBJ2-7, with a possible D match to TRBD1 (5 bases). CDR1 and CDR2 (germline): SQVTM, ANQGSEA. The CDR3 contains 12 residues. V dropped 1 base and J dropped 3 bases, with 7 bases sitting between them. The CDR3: CSVEVGLYEQYF. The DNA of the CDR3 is TGCAGCGTTGAAGTGGGGCTCTACGAGCAGTACTTC.

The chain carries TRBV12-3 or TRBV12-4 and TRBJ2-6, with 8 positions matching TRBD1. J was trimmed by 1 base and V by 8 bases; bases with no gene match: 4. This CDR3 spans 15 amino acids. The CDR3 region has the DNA TGTGCCAGCGGAGGACAGGGTTCTGGGGCCAACGTCCTGACTTTC. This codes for CASGGQGSGANVLTF.

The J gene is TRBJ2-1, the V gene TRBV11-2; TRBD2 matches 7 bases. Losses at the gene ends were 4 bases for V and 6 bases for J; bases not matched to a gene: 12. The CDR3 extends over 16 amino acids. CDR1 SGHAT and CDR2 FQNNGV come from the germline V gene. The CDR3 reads CASSSFRGRWGNEQFF. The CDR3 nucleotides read TGTGCCAGCAGCTCGTTCCGCGGGAGATGGGGCAATGAGCAGTTCTTC.

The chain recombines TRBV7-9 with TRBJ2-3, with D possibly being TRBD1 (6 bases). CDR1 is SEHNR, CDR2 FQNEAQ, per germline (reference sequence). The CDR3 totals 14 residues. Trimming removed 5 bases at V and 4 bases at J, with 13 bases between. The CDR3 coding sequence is TGTGCCAGCAGCGATGACAGGTCGCCAGATACGCAGTATTTT. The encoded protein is CASSDDRSPDTQYF.

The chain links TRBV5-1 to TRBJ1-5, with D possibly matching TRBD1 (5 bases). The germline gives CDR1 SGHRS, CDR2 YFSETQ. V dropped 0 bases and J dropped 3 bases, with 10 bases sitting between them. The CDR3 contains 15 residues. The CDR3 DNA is TGCGCCAGCAGCTTGGACAGGCTGATCAATCAGCCCCAGCATTTT. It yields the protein CASSLDRLINQPQHF.

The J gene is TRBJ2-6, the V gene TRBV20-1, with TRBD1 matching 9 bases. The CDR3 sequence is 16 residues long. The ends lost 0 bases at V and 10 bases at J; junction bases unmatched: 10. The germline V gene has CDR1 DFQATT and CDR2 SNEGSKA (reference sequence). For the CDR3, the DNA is TGCAGTGCTAGAGAAACCCCGACCGGACAGGGGAACGTCCTGACTTTC. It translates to CSARETPTGQGNVLTF.

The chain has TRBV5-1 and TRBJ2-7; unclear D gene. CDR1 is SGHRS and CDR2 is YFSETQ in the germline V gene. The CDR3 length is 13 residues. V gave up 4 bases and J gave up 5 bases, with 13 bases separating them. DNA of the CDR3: TGCGCCAGCAGCATAGACCTGGGCCACGAGCAGTACTTC. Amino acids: CASSIDLGHEQYF.

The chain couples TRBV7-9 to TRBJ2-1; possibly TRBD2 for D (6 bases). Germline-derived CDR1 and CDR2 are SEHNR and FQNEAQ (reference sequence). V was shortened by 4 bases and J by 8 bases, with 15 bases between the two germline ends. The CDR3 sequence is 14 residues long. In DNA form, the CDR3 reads TGTGCCAGCAGCTCAAGGACTAAGAGGGATGAGCAGTTCTTC. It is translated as CASSSRTKRDEQFF.

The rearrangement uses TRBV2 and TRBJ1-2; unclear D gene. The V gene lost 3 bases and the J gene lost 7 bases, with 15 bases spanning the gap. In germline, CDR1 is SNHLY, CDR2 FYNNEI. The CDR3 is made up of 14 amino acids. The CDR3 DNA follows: TGTGCCAGCAGTGACCCGGGAAAAGAGCCTGGCTACACCTTC. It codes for CASSDPGKEPGYTF.

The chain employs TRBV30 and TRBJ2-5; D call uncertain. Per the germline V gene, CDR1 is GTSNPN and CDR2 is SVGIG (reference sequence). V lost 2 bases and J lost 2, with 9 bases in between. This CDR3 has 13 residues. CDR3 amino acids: CAWSPGPQETQYF. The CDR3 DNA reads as TGTGCCTGGAGTCCCGGGCCTCAAGAGACCCAGTACTTC.

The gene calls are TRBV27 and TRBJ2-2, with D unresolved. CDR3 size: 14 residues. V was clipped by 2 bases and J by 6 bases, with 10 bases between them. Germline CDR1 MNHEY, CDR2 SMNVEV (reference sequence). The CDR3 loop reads CASSLQFTAGELFF. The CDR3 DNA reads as TGTGCCAGCAGTTTACAGTTCACGGCCGGGGAGCTGTTTTTT.

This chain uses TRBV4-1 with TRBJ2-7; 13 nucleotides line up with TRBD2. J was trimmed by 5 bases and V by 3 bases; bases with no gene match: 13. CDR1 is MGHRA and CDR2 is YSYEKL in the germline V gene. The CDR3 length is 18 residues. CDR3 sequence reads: CASSQTVPGLAGLDEQYF. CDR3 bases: TGCGCCAGCAGCCAGACTGTACCGGGACTAGCGGGACTCGACGAGCAGTACTTC.

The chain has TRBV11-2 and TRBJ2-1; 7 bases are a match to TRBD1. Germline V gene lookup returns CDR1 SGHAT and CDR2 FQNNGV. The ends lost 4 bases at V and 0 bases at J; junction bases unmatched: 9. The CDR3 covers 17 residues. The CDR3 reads CASSSTGALSSYNEQFF. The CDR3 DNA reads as TGTGCCAGCAGCTCTACAGGGGCACTAAGCTCCTACAATGAGCAGTTCTTC. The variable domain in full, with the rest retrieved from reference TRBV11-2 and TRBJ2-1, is EAGVAQSPRYKIIEKRQSVAFWCNPISGHATLYWYQQILGQGPKLLIQFQNNGVVDDSQLPKDRFSAERLKGVDSTLKIQPAKLEDSAVYLCASSSTGALSSYNEQFFGPGTRLTVL.

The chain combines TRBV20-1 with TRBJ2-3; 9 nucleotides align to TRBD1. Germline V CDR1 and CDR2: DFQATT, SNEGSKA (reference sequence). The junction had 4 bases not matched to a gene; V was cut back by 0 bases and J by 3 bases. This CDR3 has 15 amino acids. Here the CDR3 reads CSARDWDRVTDTQYF. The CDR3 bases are TGCAGTGCTAGAGATTGGGACAGGGTTACAGATACGCAGTATTTT.

CDR3 sequence (DNA): TGCAGCGTCGTTGGACCCCGGGGCGAGCAGTTCTTC. This encodes CSVVGPRGEQFF. The chain carries TRBV29-1 and TRBJ2-1; the D call may be TRBD1 or TRBD2 (5 bases each). Germline assignment: CDR1 SQVTM and CDR2 ANQGSEA. This CDR3 comprises 12 residues. V dropped 6 bases and J dropped 10 bases, with 16 bases sitting between them.

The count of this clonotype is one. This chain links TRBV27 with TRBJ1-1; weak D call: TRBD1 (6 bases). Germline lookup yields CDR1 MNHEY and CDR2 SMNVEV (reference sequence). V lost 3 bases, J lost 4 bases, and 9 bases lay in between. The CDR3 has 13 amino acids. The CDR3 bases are TGTGCCAGCAGTTTCCCAGGGGCCACTGAAGCTTTCTTT. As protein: CASSFPGATEAFF.